A single sample is the source of the 15 T cell receptor beta chains below, sequenced in a study of blood T cell repertoires in COVID-19. Sequencing was performed with immunoSEQ multiplex PCR; in TCRdb, only in-frame clones are kept and a portion is missing. The table has 400,000 to 450,000 clones, approximately 90% seen once. Sequenced material: PBMCs or T cells enriched from blood (not recorded which). The origin of the receptors is a man under 40 who had recovered from COVID-19.

The rearrangement links TRBV12-3 or TRBV12-4 to TRBJ2-1; D not certain. The CDR3 consists of 13 residues. Deletions cut 6 bases from V and 1 base from J, with 7 bases between. CDR3 amino acids: CASRGASYNEQFF. In DNA form, the CDR3 reads TGTGCCAGCAGGGGCGCATCCTACAATGAGCAGTTCTTC.

The V gene is TRBV5-8, the J gene TRBJ2-1; D ambiguous. This CDR3 has 14 amino acids. Trimming cost V 0 bases and J 8 bases, with 12 bases left between them. Germline V gene sequence: CDR1 SGHTS, CDR2 YDEGEE. The chain's CDR3 is CASSLAQANDEQFF. CDR3 coding DNA: TGTGCCAGCAGCTTGGCCCAAGCGAACGATGAGCAGTTCTTC.

This clone was seen a few times. The genes are TRBV30 and TRBJ1-5; the D gene is possibly TRBD1 (6 bases). The CDR3 sequence is 16 residues long. The V gene lost 5 bases and the J gene lost 3 bases, with 20 bases spanning the gap. CDR1 GTSNPN and CDR2 SVGIG come from the germline V gene (reference sequence). Here the CDR3 reads CAWAPGALLFNQPQHF. The CDR3 DNA follows: TGTGCCTGGGCTCCAGGGGCCCTCCTCTTCAATCAGCCCCAGCATTTT.

V usage is TRBV3-1 (or the pseudogene TRBV3-2) and J usage is TRBJ2-2, with TRBD2 as a possible D gene (5 bases). V dropped 5 bases and J dropped 5 bases, with 21 bases sitting between them. CDR1 is LGHDT and CDR2 is YNNKEL in the germline V gene (reference sequence). The CDR3 contains 17 residues. The CDR3 is CASSRGLLSGLTGELFF. In DNA form, the CDR3 reads TGTGCCAGCAGCAGAGGGCTTCTTTCAGGCTTGACCGGGGAGCTGTTTTTT.

The chain has TRBV10-3 and TRBJ2-1; 16 bases align to TRBD2. CDR3 length equals 20 residues. CDR1 is ENHRY and CDR2 is SYGVKD in the germline V gene. V shed 0 bases and J 0 bases; nucleotides not matched to a gene: 5. CDR3 sequence: CAISESIGTSGRASYNEQFF. DNA for the CDR3: TGTGCCATCAGTGAGTCAATTGGGACTAGCGGGAGGGCCTCCTACAATGAGCAGTTCTTC.

The CDR3 protein is CASSPGTGVTDTQYF. DNA of the CDR3: TGTGCCAGCAGCCCCGGGACAGGGGTTACAGATACGCAGTATTTT. The chain joins TRBV5-5 to TRBJ2-3, with 10 bases that match TRBD1. The CDR3 length is 15 residues. The V segment lost 4 bases and the J segment 3 bases; nucleotides outside the gene matches: 5. From germline, CDR1 is SGHKS and CDR2 YYEKEE (reference sequence). Full variable domain (missing parts from reference TRBV5-5 and TRBJ2-3): DAGVTQSPTHLIKTRGQQVTLRCSPISGHKSVSWYQQVLGQGPQFIFQYYEKEERGRGNFPDRFSARQFPNYSSELNVNALLLGDSALYLCASSPGTGVTDTQYFGPGTRLTVL.

The gene calls are TRBV5-4 and TRBJ1-4; the D gene is possibly TRBD1 (6 bases). CDR1 SGHNT and CDR2 YYREEE come from the germline V gene (reference sequence). The CDR3 contains 13 residues. V lost 3 bases and J 5 bases, leaving 8 bases between the germline ends. CDR3 in amino acids: CASSSTGNEKLFF. DNA for the CDR3: TGTGCCAGCAGCTCGACAGGAAATGAAAAACTGTTTTTT.

This chain uses TRBV15 with TRBJ1-5; TRBD1 matches 9 bases. V lost 5 bases, J lost 4 bases, and 12 bases stayed unmatched. Germline CDR1 is LNHNV and CDR2 is YYDKDF (reference sequence). CDR3 length equals 17 residues. DNA of the CDR3: TGTGCCACCAGCTCACAACCGGGACAGGGCGTAAATCAGCCCCAGCATTTT. Translating gives CATSSQPGQGVNQPQHF.

This clone was seen once. The rearrangement uses TRBV5-1 and TRBJ1-1; 8 positions match TRBD1. Looked up from germline, CDR1 is SGHRS and CDR2 is YFSETQ. The J segment lost 3 bases and the V segment lost 2 bases, leaving 3 bases of the junction unmatched. The CDR3 extends over 14 amino acids. For the CDR3, the DNA is TGCGCCAGCAGCTTAGGACAGGGCTACACTGAAGCTTTCTTT. Translation: CASSLGQGYTEAFF.

As concerns this clone: The junction and the germline gene differ at one end; a read error may be behind it. The V gene is TRBV30, the J gene TRBJ2-3; D remains unclear. Germline V CDR1 and CDR2: GTSNPN, SVGIG (reference sequence). The CDR3 contains 12 residues. The CDR3: CAWSVLTETQYF. CDR3 bases: TGTGCCTGGAGTGTACTTACAGAGACGCAGTATTTT.

The rearrangement joins TRBV12-3 or TRBV12-4 to TRBJ1-2, with D unresolved. The CDR3 has 12 amino acids. The V end was cut by 6 bases, the J end by 3 bases, with 8 bases between. The CDR3 DNA follows: TGTGCCAGCAGCTCTTTCGACTATGGCTACACCTTC. Translating it yields CASSSFDYGYTF.

The chain carries TRBV12-3 or TRBV12-4 and TRBJ1-1; TRBD1 agrees at 8 bases. Trimming at V came to 5 bases and at J to 7 bases, leaving 6 bases not matched to a gene. The CDR3 runs to 13 residues. The CDR3 nucleotides are TGTGCCAGCAGTGATTTCGGGACAGGTGAAGCTTTCTTT. Translating gives CASSDFGTGEAFF.

This clone was picked up one time. The genes are TRBV5-1 and TRBJ2-1, with 7 bases identical to TRBD2. Germline V gene data show CDR1 as SGHRS and CDR2 as YFSETQ. This CDR3 is 16 amino acids long. V lost 4 bases, J lost 0 bases, and 7 bases stayed unmatched. The CDR3 protein is CASSRLAISSYNEQFF. As DNA, the CDR3 is TGCGCCAGCAGCCGACTAGCAATTAGCTCCTACAATGAGCAGTTCTTC.

The chain couples TRBV18 to TRBJ2-3; TRBD2 agrees at 11 bases. CDR1 is KGHSH and CDR2 is LQKENI in the germline V gene. CDR3 length: 19 residues. V was clipped by 3 bases and J by 0 bases; unmatched bases: 11. The CDR3 region is CASSPGSGTSGASTDTQYF. CDR3 in DNA: TGTGCCAGCTCACCTGGGTCCGGGACTAGCGGTGCTAGCACAGATACGCAGTATTTT.

The CDR3 bases are TGCGCCAGCAGCTTGGCCCCACCTCCTCGCGCAGATACGCAGTATTTT. This translates into CASSLAPPPRADTQYF. The chain links TRBV5-1 to TRBJ2-3; D unclear. The V end lost 0 bases, the J end lost 4 bases, and 15 bases lay between the germline ends. The CDR3 length is 16 residues. In germline, CDR1 is SGHRS, CDR2 YFSETQ. The complete variable domain, with remaining parts taken from reference TRBV5-1 and TRBJ2-3, reads KAGVTQTPRYLIKTRGQQVTLSCSPISGHRSVSWYQQTPGQGLQFLFEYFSETQRNKGNFPGRFSGRQFSNSRSEMNVSTLELGDSALYLCASSLAPPPRADTQYFGPGTRLTVL.